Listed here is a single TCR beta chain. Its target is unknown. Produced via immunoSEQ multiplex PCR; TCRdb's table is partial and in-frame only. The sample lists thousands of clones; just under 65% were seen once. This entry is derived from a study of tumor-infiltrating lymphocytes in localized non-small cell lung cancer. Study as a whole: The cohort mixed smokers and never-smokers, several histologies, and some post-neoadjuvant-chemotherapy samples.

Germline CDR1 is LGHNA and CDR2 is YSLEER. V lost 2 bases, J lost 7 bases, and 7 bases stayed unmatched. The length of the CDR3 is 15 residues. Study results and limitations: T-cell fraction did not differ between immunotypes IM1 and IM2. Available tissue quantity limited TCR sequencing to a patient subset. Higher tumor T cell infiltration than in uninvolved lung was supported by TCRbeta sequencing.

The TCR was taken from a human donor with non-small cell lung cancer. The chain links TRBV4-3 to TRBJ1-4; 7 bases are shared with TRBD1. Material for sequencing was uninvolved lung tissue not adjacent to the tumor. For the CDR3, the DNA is TGCGCCAGCAGCCAACACCGGACAGGCGGTGAAAAACTGTTTTTT. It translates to CASSQHRTGGEKLFF.